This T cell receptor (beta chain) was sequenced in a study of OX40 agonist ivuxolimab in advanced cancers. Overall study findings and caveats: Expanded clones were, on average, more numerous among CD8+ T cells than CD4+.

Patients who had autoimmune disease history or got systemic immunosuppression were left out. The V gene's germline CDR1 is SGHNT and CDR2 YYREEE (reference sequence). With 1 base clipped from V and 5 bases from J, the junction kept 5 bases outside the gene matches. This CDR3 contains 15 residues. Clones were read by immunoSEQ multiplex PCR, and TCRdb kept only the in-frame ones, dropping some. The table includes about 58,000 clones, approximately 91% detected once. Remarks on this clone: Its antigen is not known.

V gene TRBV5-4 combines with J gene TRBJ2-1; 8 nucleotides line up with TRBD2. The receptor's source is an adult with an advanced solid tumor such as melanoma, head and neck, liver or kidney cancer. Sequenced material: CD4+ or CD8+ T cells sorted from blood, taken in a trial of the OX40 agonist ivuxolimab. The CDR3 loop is CASSLPSGGNNEQFF. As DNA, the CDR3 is TGTGCCAGCAGCTTGCCGAGCGGGGGTAACAATGAGCAGTTCTTC.